This TCR beta chain was obtained from a study of blood T cell repertoires in COVID-19. Study details: T cells, B-cell-depleted T cells, or PBMCs supplied cDNA or gDNA.

The V gene's germline CDR1 is SGHKS and CDR2 YYEKEE (reference sequence). V lost 0 bases and J 2 bases, leaving 10 bases between the germline ends. This CDR3 contains 15 residues. In the authors' workflow: Counts of nucleated cells, estimated from reference gene primer amplification, were obtained. Libraries were prepared by immunoSEQ multiplex PCR; TCRdb keeps only in-frame clonotypes and omits some of them. The V and J calls and clone size were taken over from that table, and D and trimming were inferred from the DNA. The repertoire consists of some 180,000 clones, with 88% occurring once and the leading ten covering under 6.5%.

The specimen sequenced was peripheral blood. This clonotype originated in a man in his forties with active or convalescent COVID-19. The V gene is TRBV5-5, the J gene TRBJ2-3; possibly TRBD2 for D (5 bases). This CDR3 reads CASSLVSGSTDTQYF. The CDR3 coding sequence is TGTGCCAGCAGCTTGGTTTCGGGATCCACAGATACGCAGTATTTT.